The count of the clone carrying this T cell receptor (beta chain) is one. Its antigen is not identified. Profiled with immunoSEQ multiplex PCR; TCRdb holds only in-frame clones, not every one. Here the sample spans 450,000 to 550,000 clones, roughly nine tenths being singletons. Germline V CDR1 and CDR2: SGHKS, YYEKEE (reference sequence). This CDR3 has 15 amino acids. The V and J ends lost 3 bases and 0 bases, in that order; junction bases with no gene match: 5. This specimen belongs to a study of Ad26.COV2.S vaccination and SARS-CoV-2 variants. Findings of the study overall: Recipients of vaccine and of placebo showed similar breadth of their non-spike TCR repertoires. Placebo recipients showed lower spike-specific TCR breadth than vaccinees.

As for treatment: around 19 received Ad26.COV2.S at low or high dose, single or two shots; a few received placebo; per-sample allocation not given. Sample collection was performed on day 63 after the first vaccine or placebo injection. As its vector, the vaccine had Ad26, which expressed Wuhan-strain SARS-CoV-2 spike. This rearrangement joins TRBV5-5 to TRBJ1-2; 7 bases match TRBD1. The clonotype originates from a person between 18 and 65 years old who received the Ad26.COV2.S COVID-19 vaccine or a placebo. The source material was peripheral blood, sampled in a trial of Ad26.COV2.S vaccine versus placebo. CDR3 loop: CASSSRGGTNYGYTF. The CDR3 DNA sequence: TGTGCCAGCAGCTCCAGGGGGGGAACTAACTATGGCTACACCTTC.